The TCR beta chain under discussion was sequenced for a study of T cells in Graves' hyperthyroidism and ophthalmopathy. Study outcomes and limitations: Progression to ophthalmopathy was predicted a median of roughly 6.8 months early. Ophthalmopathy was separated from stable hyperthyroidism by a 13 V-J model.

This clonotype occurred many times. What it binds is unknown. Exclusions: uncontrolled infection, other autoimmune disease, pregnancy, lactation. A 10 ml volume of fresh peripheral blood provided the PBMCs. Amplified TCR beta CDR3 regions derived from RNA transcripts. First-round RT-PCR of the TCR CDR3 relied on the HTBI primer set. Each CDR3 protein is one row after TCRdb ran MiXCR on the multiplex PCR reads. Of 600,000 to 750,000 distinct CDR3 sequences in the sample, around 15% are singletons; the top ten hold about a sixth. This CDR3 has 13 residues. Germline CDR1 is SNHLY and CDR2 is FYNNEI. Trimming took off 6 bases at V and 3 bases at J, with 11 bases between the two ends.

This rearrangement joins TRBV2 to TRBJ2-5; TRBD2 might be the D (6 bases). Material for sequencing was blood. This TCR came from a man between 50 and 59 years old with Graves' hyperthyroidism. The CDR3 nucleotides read TGTGCCAGCAGACTCCGGGAGAAAGAGACCCAGTACTTC. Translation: CASRLREKETQYF.